These 23 T cell receptor beta chains were sequenced from one sample in a study of coeliac disease (dated by TCRdb to the early 2020s). Libraries were prepared through the immunoSEQ multiplex PCR assay. TCRdb mirrors the immuneACCESS table, restricted to in-frame sequences. Some clones are absent from its copies; in checked studies, under half trace to an unresolved V gene, and the reason for the others is unknown. This sample is represented by about 3,100 clones; roughly two thirds of them were singletons. The ten most abundant clones make up roughly 38% of the sample. Input material: intraepithelial lymphocytes from the gut. This sample's cell subset or site label indicates: intraepithelial cell (IEC) fraction of small intestinal biopsy. The receptors come from a woman in her thirties or forties.

V gene TRBV9 combines with J gene TRBJ2-3; maybe TRBD2 (5 bases). Germline-derived CDR1 and CDR2 are SGDLS and YYNGEE. V was shortened by 4 bases and J by 0 bases, with 12 bases between the two germline ends. The CDR3 covers 15 residues. The CDR3 nucleotides are TGTGCCAGCAGCTCAACTAGTTCGAGCACAGATACGCAGTATTTT. This gives the protein CASSSTSSSTDTQYF.

This clone was picked up one time. This chain links TRBV28 with TRBJ2-2; 14 bases are shared with TRBD2. V was pared by 11 bases and J by 1 base, with 6 bases of the junction left unmatched. The length of the CDR3 is 16 residues. Germline values: CDR1 MDHEN, CDR2 SYDVKM. The DNA of the CDR3 is TGTGCCGGAGGACTAGCGGGAGGCCAGAACACCGGGGAGCTGTTTTTT. Encoded protein: CAGGLAGGQNTGELFF.

The V call is TRBV13, the J call TRBJ2-5; D not resolved. The germline V and J ends were trimmed by 4 bases and 3 bases, with 3 bases remaining between them. This CDR3 comprises 11 residues. Germline assignment: CDR1 PRHDT and CDR2 FYEKMQ (reference sequence). The CDR3 protein is CASSSKETQYF. Written as DNA, the CDR3 is TGTGCCAGCAGCTCCAAAGAGACCCAGTACTTC.

This clone was observed once. The V gene is TRBV9, the J gene TRBJ2-7, with a tentative D call TRBD2 (5 bases). Per the germline V gene, CDR1 is SGDLS and CDR2 is YYNGEE. Between the trimmed V and J ends, which lost 5 bases and 6 bases, there was a span of 15 bases. The CDR3 sequence is 13 residues long. CDR3 bases: TGTGCCAGCAGTGGACTGGGTATGGGCGAGCAGTACTTC. Its translation: CASSGLGMGEQYF.

This clone was detected only a few times. The chain recombines TRBV6-6 with TRBJ2-4, with TRBD2 as a possible D gene (5 bases). V shed 4 bases and J shed 5 bases, with 18 bases lying between them. Germline V gives CDR1 MNHNY, CDR2 SVGAGI (reference sequence). The CDR3 sequence is 16 residues long. The CDR3: CASSSFLASPENIQYF. The CDR3 region has the DNA TGTGCCAGCAGTTCCTTTTTAGCGTCCCCCGAAAACATTCAGTACTTC.

This chain joins TRBV2 and TRBJ2-7; possibly TRBD1 for D (6 bases). The DNA end favors TRBJ2-5, so the J call may be wrong. Germline values: CDR1 SNHLY, CDR2 FYNNEI. CDR3 length equals 12 residues. CDR3 coding DNA: TGTGCCAGCCACAGGGAACCAGAGACCCAGTACTTC. Translation gives CASHREPETQYF.

The gene calls are TRBV7-9 and TRBJ2-2; D perhaps matches TRBD2 (5 bases). Germline CDR1 SEHNR, CDR2 FQNEAQ (reference sequence). This CDR3 is 14 amino acids long. Trimming stripped 1 base from V and 6 bases from J, with 9 bases between. The CDR3: CASSLGTFAGELFF. For the CDR3, the DNA is TGTGCCAGCAGCTTAGGGACTTTCGCCGGGGAGCTGTTTTTT.

Points on this clone: The sample carries other DNA sequences with the same CDR3. The rearrangement uses TRBV28 and TRBJ1-2, with TRBD1 identical over 8 bases. Germline V gene sequence: CDR1 MDHEN, CDR2 SYDVKM. CDR3 length: 15 residues. The J segment lost 4 bases and the V segment lost 2 bases, leaving 6 bases of the junction unmatched. The CDR3 bases are TGTGCCAGCAGTTTAAGGGCAGGGGGCATCTATGGCTACACCTTC. This gives the protein CASSLRAGGIYGYTF.

The chain combines TRBV7-9 with TRBJ2-4; D gene unclear. The CDR3 extends over 15 amino acids. Trimming took off 2 bases at V and 0 bases at J, with 8 bases between the two ends. The V gene's germline CDR1 is SEHNR and CDR2 FQNEAQ (reference sequence). Here the CDR3 reads CASSLNAVAKNIQYF. The CDR3 DNA is TGTGCCAGCAGCTTAAATGCGGTAGCCAAAAACATTCAGTACTTC.

This clone has just a few counts. This chain links TRBV11-2 with TRBJ2-7; the D gene is possibly TRBD2 (6 bases). CDR1 and CDR2 from the germline V gene are SGHAT and FQNNGV. The length of the CDR3 is 14 residues. Trimming removed 5 bases at V and 0 bases at J, with 11 bases between. The CDR3 here is CASSREQNSYEQYF. CDR3 nucleotide sequence: TGTGCCAGCAGCCGGGAGCAAAACTCCTACGAGCAGTACTTC.

Only a few counts were recorded for this clone. J is TRBJ2-2 and V is TRBV28, with 13 bases that match TRBD2. CDR1 and CDR2 from the germline V gene are MDHEN and SYDVKM. Losses at the gene ends were 6 bases for V and 5 bases for J; bases not matched to a gene: 9. This CDR3 has 17 amino acids. CDR3 residues: CASSPGLAGIGTGELFF. The CDR3 DNA is TGTGCCAGCAGCCCGGGACTAGCGGGAATCGGAACCGGGGAGCTGTTTTTT.

CDR3 bases: TGTGCCATCAGTAGCGGGAGTGTGTACGAGCAGTACTTC. Its protein is CAISSGSVYEQYF. V gene TRBV10-3 combines with J gene TRBJ2-7; TRBD2 agrees at 8 bases. V was clipped by 5 bases and J by 4 bases; unmatched bases: 4. The CDR3 runs to 13 residues. The V gene's germline CDR1 is ENHRY and CDR2 SYGVKD.

There are a few counts of this clone. This chain connects TRBV6-5 to TRBJ1-2; 9 bases are shared with TRBD1. V lost 3 bases, J lost 6 bases, and 11 bases stayed unmatched. The germline V gene encodes CDR1 MNHEY and CDR2 SVGAGI. CDR3 size: 16 residues. For the CDR3, the DNA is TGTGCCAGCAGTTATCAATTTACAGGGGGCATGAATGGCTACACCTTC. Protein sequence: CASSYQFTGGMNGYTF.

The chain recombines TRBV10-3 with TRBJ1-2; the match to TRBD1 covers 7 bases. In germline, CDR1 is ENHRY, CDR2 SYGVKD. This CDR3 is built from 11 residues. V lost 8 bases, J lost 4 bases, and 1 base stayed unmatched. CDR3 in DNA: TGTGCCATCTCAGGGGGCTATGGCTACACCTTC. This codes for CAISGGYGYTF.

CDR3 sequence reads: CASSIGLADPQETQYF. CDR3 coding DNA: TGTGCCAGTAGTATCGGCCTAGCGGACCCTCAAGAGACCCAGTACTTC. The chain couples TRBV19 to TRBJ2-5, with 7 nucleotides matching TRBD2. From germline, CDR1 is LNHDA and CDR2 SQIVND (reference sequence). This CDR3 spans 16 amino acids. Trimming cost V 3 bases and J 2 bases; bases outside gene matches: 9.

The CDR3 region is CASSYGRVVTDTQYF. The CDR3 DNA sequence: TGTGCCAGCAGTTACGGGAGGGTCGTCACAGATACGCAGTATTTT. The rearrangement uses TRBV6-6 and TRBJ2-3; TRBD2 matches at 7 bases. Germline lookup yields CDR1 MNHNY and CDR2 SVGAGI (reference sequence). This CDR3 is 15 amino acids long. Unmatched junction bases numbered 4, after V lost 2 bases and J lost 2 bases.

The CDR3 DNA is TGTGCCAGTGGATCGGGCAGGGAGGCCCAAGAGACCCAGTACTTC. It translates to CASGSGREAQETQYF. The chain joins TRBV19 to TRBJ2-5; D possibly corresponds to TRBD2 (6 bases). The CDR3 is 15 residues long. Trimming left V 8 bases short and J 1 base short, with 17 bases between. Germline V gene lookup returns CDR1 LNHDA and CDR2 SQIVND (reference sequence).

This clone was seen only a few times. The CDR3 sequence: CASSLGRGQLTSYNEQFF. DNA of the CDR3: TGTGCCAGCAGCTTAGGTAGGGGTCAGTTGACATCCTACAATGAGCAGTTCTTC. The chain employs TRBV7-2 and TRBJ2-1; tentative D call: TRBD1 (5 bases). CDR3 length: 18 amino acids. With 1 base removed from V and 1 base from J, the gap between germline ends came to 17 bases. Germline V gives CDR1 SGHTA, CDR2 FQGNSA.

The V gene is TRBV6-1, the J gene TRBJ2-7; TRBD1 matches 7 bases. In germline, CDR1 is MNHNS, CDR2 SASEGT. CDR3 length equals 12 residues. Germline trimming cut 4 bases from V and 3 bases from J; bases unmatched to any gene: 0. CDR3 nucleotide sequence: TGTGCCAGCAGTGGGGACAGCTACGAGCAGTACTTC. It codes for CASSGDSYEQYF.

This clone appeared a few times. The chain employs TRBV9 and TRBJ2-3; D is uncertain. V was clipped by 5 bases and J by 0 bases, with 13 bases between them. CDR3 length: 15 amino acids. Germline V CDR1 and CDR2: SGDLS, YYNGEE. CDR3: CASSSTRGSTDTQYF. CDR3 DNA: TGTGCCAGCAGTTCTACCCGCGGAAGCACAGATACGCAGTATTTT.

The chain employs TRBV27 and TRBJ2-3, with 9 bases that match TRBD1. The V and J ends lost 6 bases and 4 bases, in that order; junction bases with no gene match: 5. The V gene's germline CDR1 is MNHEY and CDR2 SMNVEV (reference sequence). The CDR3 runs 14 residues. The CDR3 nucleotides are TGTGCCAGCAGCCGGGACAGGGCGGCAGATACGCAGTATTTT. It encodes CASSRDRAADTQYF.

V gene TRBV6-1 combines with J gene TRBJ1-3, with 10 nucleotides matching TRBD1. J was trimmed by 3 bases and V by 6 bases; bases with no gene match: 2. The CDR3 consists of 14 residues. Germline V lookup: CDR1 MNHNS, CDR2 SASEGT. The CDR3 loop reads CASRGQGIGNTIYF. The CDR3, as DNA: TGTGCCAGCAGGGGACAGGGGATTGGAAACACCATATATTTT.

Only a few counts were recorded for this clone. The chain employs TRBV9 and TRBJ2-1, with a tentative D call TRBD1 (6 bases). The V gene lost 1 base and the J gene lost 4 bases, with 12 bases spanning the gap. This CDR3 is 15 amino acids long. Germline CDR1 reads SGDLS; CDR2 reads YYNGEE. In DNA form, the CDR3 reads TGTGCCAGCAGCGTACTGACAGGCCCGTACAATGAGCAGTTCTTC. This gives the protein CASSVLTGPYNEQFF.